The entry that follows covers one T cell receptor beta chain sequence. Its target is unknown. The source of the sample is a study of shared clonotypes between healthy human individuals. Germline trimming cut 8 bases from V and 1 base from J; bases unmatched to any gene: 13. Germline CDR1 MNHEY, CDR2 SMNVEV (reference sequence). The length of the CDR3 is 16 residues. Notes on the study in general: A few donors had about 5.1% of their naive CD4 clonotypes in common. Estimated richness was generally greater in naive than memory subsets.

CD45RO-negative, CCR7-positively selected cells formed the naive CD8 fraction, excluding terminally differentiated effector memory CD45RA+ cells. Data came from immunoSEQ multiplex PCR; TCRdb stores just in-frame clones and leaves some out. The sample contains around 580,000 clones, 95% to 98% of which appear only once. The sequenced sample consisted of naive CD8+ T cells sorted from blood. The chain is built from TRBV27 and TRBJ2-7; 8 bases line up with TRBD2. This TCR was recovered from a man younger than 40 in good health. The CDR3 loop is CASGTGRLAMSYEQYF. CDR3 nucleotides: TGTGCCAGCGGTACGGGAAGACTAGCGATGTCCTACGAGCAGTACTTC.